The 26 T cell receptor beta chains below were found in one sample sequenced in a study of shared clonotypes between healthy human individuals. The table came from immunoSEQ multiplex PCR; TCRdb's copy has only in-frame clones and leaves some out. The data show about 2.5 million clones, 80% to 95% seen once. The sequenced sample consisted of naive CD4+ T cells from PBMCs. Documented subset: CD45RA+ positively selected. The receptors come from a man younger than 35 in good health. Some clones in this sample may be carry-over from other donors' samples.

The rearrangement joins TRBV30 to TRBJ2-1; 7 bases fit TRBD2. Looked up from germline, CDR1 is GTSNPN and CDR2 is SVGIG (reference sequence). This CDR3 is 13 amino acids long. The V segment lost 2 bases and the J segment 5 bases; nucleotides outside the gene matches: 3. The CDR3 bases are TGTGCCTGGAGTCCCGGACTAGACAATGAGCAGTTCTTC. It is translated as CAWSPGLDNEQFF.

This clone was seen just once. CDR3 coding DNA: TGTGCCAGCTCATATAATGACCCGGGACAGATTAATGAAAAACTGTTTTTT. Protein: CASSYNDPGQINEKLFF. This chain uses TRBV18 with TRBJ1-4, with 7 bases lining up with TRBD1. J lost 4 bases, V lost 5 bases, and 13 bases had no gene match. This CDR3 spans 17 amino acids. CDR1 KGHSH and CDR2 LQKENI come from the germline V gene. The full variable domain, rest sourced from reference TRBV18 and TRBJ1-4, is NAGVMQNPRHLVRRRGQEARLRCSPMKGHSHVYWYRQLPEEGLKFMVYLQKENIIDESGMPKERFSAEFPKEGPSILRIQQVVRGDSAAYFCASSYNDPGQINEKLFFGSGTQLSVL.

Details on this clone: An end of the junction differs from the germline gene, which may be a read error. V and J are TRBV7-8 and TRBJ1-1; 8 bases are a match to TRBD1. CDR3 length: 12 residues. Germline V gene sequence: CDR1 SGHVS, CDR2 FQNEAQ. CDR3 in amino acids: CASSFGTGLGWF. The CDR3 bases are TGTGCCAGCAGCTTTGGGACAGGTCTGGGGTGGTTT. Based on the CDR3 plus reference TRBV7-8 and TRBJ1-1, the full variable domain is GAGVSQSPRYKVAKRGQDVALRCDPISGHVSLFWYQQALGQGPEFLTYFQNEAQLDKSGLPSDRFFAERPEGSVSTLKIQRTQQEDSAVYLCASSFGTGLGWFGQGTRLTVV.

This chain links TRBV11-3 with TRBJ2-3; 14 bases agree with TRBD2. Unmatched junction bases numbered 5, after V lost 5 bases and J lost 4 bases. This CDR3 contains 16 residues. CDR1 is SGHNT, CDR2 YENEEA, per germline. The CDR3 region is CASSPGLAGEADTQYF. The CDR3 nucleotides are TGTGCCAGCAGCCCGGGACTAGCGGGAGAGGCAGATACGCAGTATTTT. The entire variable domain, with the rest obtained from reference TRBV11-3 and TRBJ2-3, is as follows: EAGVVQSPRYKIIEKKQPVAFWCNPISGHNTLYWYLQNLGQGPELLIRYENEEAVDDSQLPKDRFSAERLKGVDSTLKIQPAELGDSAVYLCASSPGLAGEADTQYFGPGTRLTVL.

CDR3 region: CASSPGRGRETNYGYTF. The CDR3 coding sequence is TGCGCCAGCAGCCCGGGCCGTGGGCGGGAAACTAACTATGGCTACACCTTC. The chain employs TRBV5-1 and TRBJ1-2; no clear D. Looked up from germline, CDR1 is SGHRS and CDR2 is YFSETQ. Trimming cost V 4 bases and J 0 bases, with 19 bases left between them. There are 17 residues in the CDR3.

V and J are TRBV27 and TRBJ1-4; D not certain. This CDR3 is 15 amino acids long. V gave up 5 bases and J gave up 3 bases, with 13 bases separating them. Germline V gives CDR1 MNHEY, CDR2 SMNVEV (reference sequence). CDR3 nucleotide sequence: TGTGCCAGCAGTCCCCAAGGGTCGGCTAATGAAAAACTGTTTTTT. Translated: CASSPQGSANEKLFF. The full variable domain, its missing parts supplied by reference TRBV27 and TRBJ1-4, is EAQVTQNPRYLITVTGKKLTVTCSQNMNHEYMSWYRQDPGLGLRQIYYSMNVEVTDKGDVPEGYKVSRKEKRNFPLILESPSPNQTSLYFCASSPQGSANEKLFFGSGTQLSVL.

This clone was recorded only once. The chain uses TRBV9 and TRBJ1-4; D gene unclear. The germline CDR1 and CDR2 sequences are SGDLS and YYNGEE. Trimming stripped 4 bases from V and 5 bases from J, with 9 bases between. The CDR3 is 13 amino acids. The CDR3 DNA reads TGTGCCAGCAGCTCTCAGACCAATGAAAAACTGTTTTTT. It specifies CASSSQTNEKLFF. Filled out from reference TRBV9 and TRBJ1-4, the complete variable domain reads DSGVTQTPKHLITATGQRVTLRCSPRSGDLSVYWYQQSLDQGLQFLIQYYNGEERAKGNILERFSAQQFPDLHSELNLSSLELGDSALYFCASSSQTNEKLFFGSGTQLSVL.

This clone was counted a few times. The rearrangement uses TRBV6-1 and TRBJ1-1; D remains ambiguous. Trimming removed 7 bases from V and 5 bases from J, with 17 bases in between. In germline, CDR1 is MNHNS, CDR2 SASEGT. The CDR3 has 14 residues. The CDR3 sequence is CASTESADWTEAFF. DNA of the CDR3: TGTGCCAGCACCGAGTCTGCCGATTGGACTGAAGCTTTCTTT.

This chain connects TRBV6-7 to TRBJ2-5, with 10 positions matching TRBD2. TRBV6-7 is labeled an ORF, and its function is uncertain. The CDR3 has 14 amino acids. Trimming at V came to 5 bases and at J to 12 bases, leaving 12 bases not matched to a gene. CDR3 DNA: TGTGCCAGCAGTACAAGACTAGCGGGCCGAAGGGAGTACTTC. This codes for CASSTRLAGRREYF.

The rearrangement uses TRBV27 and TRBJ2-5; D is ambiguous. Germline-derived CDR1 and CDR2 are MNHEY and SMNVEV (reference sequence). Trimming removed 5 bases at V and 4 bases at J, with 17 bases between. There are 15 residues in the CDR3. The CDR3, as DNA: TGTGCCAGCAGTCCACTTTCCTATCCTCGAGAGACCCAGTACTTC. This translates into CASSPLSYPRETQYF.

This clone was detected a few times. Other DNA sequences in this sample translate to the same CDR3. The chain recombines TRBV5-1 with TRBJ1-1; D might be TRBD1 (5 bases). Germline V gene sequence: CDR1 SGHRS, CDR2 YFSETQ. The V gene lost 0 bases and the J gene lost 2 bases, with 8 bases spanning the gap. The CDR3 sequence is 14 residues long. The CDR3 DNA sequence: TGCGCCAGCAGCTTGGACAGGTCTAACACTGAAGCTTTCTTT. Translated: CASSLDRSNTEAFF.

CDR3 coding DNA: TGTGCCAGCAGCGGGAAGGCCGGTAGGGCCTCGGATACGCAGTATTTT. Encoded protein: CASSGKAGRASDTQYF. The chain has TRBV5-4 and TRBJ2-3, with D hard to call. Between the trimmed V and J ends, which lost 4 bases and 6 bases, there was a span of 21 bases. Germline V gene lookup returns CDR1 SGHNT and CDR2 YYREEE (reference sequence). CDR3 length: 16 amino acids.

The CDR3 sequence: CASSVGLTYTGELFF. The CDR3 region has the DNA TGTGCCAGCAGCGTGGGTTTAACGTACACCGGGGAGCTGTTTTTT. The V and J genes are TRBV5-6 and TRBJ2-2; D is ambiguous. This CDR3 has 15 amino acids. With 4 bases removed from V and 3 bases from J, the gap between germline ends came to 13 bases. The V gene's germline CDR1 is SGHDT and CDR2 YYEEEE.

CDR3 residues: CSVVGEPEGYTF. CDR3 DNA: TGCAGCGTTGTCGGGGAGCCCGAAGGATACACCTTC. V is TRBV29-1 and J is TRBJ1-2; D unresolved. CDR1 is SQVTM and CDR2 is ANQGSEA in the germline V gene. The CDR3 has 12 residues. Trimming took 4 bases from V and 11 from J, leaving 17 bases between them.

This clone was picked up one time. J is TRBJ2-3 and V is TRBV9; perhaps TRBD2 as D (6 bases). Trimming cost V 1 base and J 8 bases, with 11 bases left between them. The germline V gene has CDR1 SGDLS and CDR2 YYNGEE. CDR3 length: 13 residues. The CDR3 region has the DNA TGTGCCAGCAGCGTAATGGAGGGAGGTACGCAGTATTTT. It codes for CASSVMEGGTQYF.

This chain connects TRBV28 to TRBJ2-1; either TRBD1 or TRBD2 may supply D (5 bases each). Germline lookup yields CDR1 MDHEN and CDR2 SYDVKM. Trimming pared 1 base from V and 8 bases from J, leaving 12 bases between. The CDR3 is 14 residues long. CDR3 loop: CASSLSVRDHEQFF. CDR3 nucleotides: TGTGCCAGCAGTTTATCGGTTAGGGACCATGAGCAGTTCTTC.

The chain couples TRBV5-4 to TRBJ2-1; TRBD1 agrees at 7 bases. J was trimmed by 2 bases and V by 6 bases; bases with no gene match: 8. The CDR3 has 15 residues. The germline V gene has CDR1 SGHNT and CDR2 YYREEE (reference sequence). CDR3 nucleotides: TGTGCCAGCAAAGTTGACAGGGCACCCTACAATGAGCAGTTCTTC. Protein: CASKVDRAPYNEQFF.

The genes are TRBV20-1 and TRBJ1-2; D remains unclear. The CDR3 covers 11 residues. Trimming shortened V by 6 bases and J by 9 bases, and 14 bases separated the two germline ends. Germline CDR1 reads DFQATT; CDR2 reads SNEGSKA (reference sequence). The chain's CDR3 is CSANGPGSYTF. For the CDR3, the DNA is TGCAGTGCCAACGGACCCGGCAGCTACACCTTC.

As regards this clone: Other nucleotide sequences from this sample produce the same CDR3. CDR3 nucleotides: TGTGCCAGCAGCTCCGGGACTAGCGGGAACAATGAGCAGTTCTTC. Encoded protein: CASSSGTSGNNEQFF. V gene TRBV5-4 combines with J gene TRBJ2-1; 13 positions agree with TRBD2. Germline trimming cut 3 bases from V and 5 bases from J; bases unmatched to any gene: 2. Germline CDR1 and CDR2: SGHNT and YYREEE (reference sequence). CDR3 length: 15 residues.

The chain employs TRBV28 and TRBJ1-5; no definite D call. From germline, CDR1 is MDHEN and CDR2 SYDVKM. Trimming left V 6 bases short and J 3 bases short, with 9 bases between. This CDR3 is 13 amino acids long. The DNA for the CDR3 is TGTGCCAGCAGCCGCCGATCCAATCAGCCCCAGCATTTT. Amino acids: CASSRRSNQPQHF.

V is TRBV7-9 and J is TRBJ2-3; perhaps D is TRBD1 or TRBD2 (6 bases each). Germline V gene lookup returns CDR1 SEHNR and CDR2 FQNEAQ (reference sequence). The V end was cut by 3 bases, the J end by 5 bases, with 15 bases between. The length of the CDR3 is 15 residues. CDR3 loop: CASSLEGGVRDTQYF. The CDR3 DNA follows: TGTGCCAGCAGCTTGGAGGGGGGAGTGAGAGATACGCAGTATTTT.

The V gene is TRBV7-3, the J gene TRBJ2-1, with 7 bases lining up with TRBD2. The CDR3 sequence is 19 residues long. CDR1 and CDR2 (germline): SGHTA, FQGTGA. Losses at the gene ends were 4 bases for V and 1 base for J; bases not matched to a gene: 16. CDR3 nucleotides: TGTGCCAGCAGCTCACGGCGTCTGGCGGGAGTTGGGTCCTACAATGAGCAGTTCTTC. Its protein product is CASSSRRLAGVGSYNEQFF.

This clone has just a few counts. This sequence joins TRBV27 and TRBJ1-3, with 8 bases that match TRBD1. This CDR3 region has 18 residues. Trimming at V came to 0 bases and at J to 0 bases, leaving 7 bases not matched to a gene. Germline assignment: CDR1 MNHEY and CDR2 SMNVEV (reference sequence). The CDR3 DNA reads as TGTGCCAGCAGTTTATCCCTCGGGACAGGTTCCTCTGGAAACACCATATATTTT. Protein: CASSLSLGTGSSGNTIYF.

The gene calls are TRBV11-3 and TRBJ2-1, with TRBD2 matching 11 bases. The CDR3 consists of 18 residues. The V gene end was trimmed by 3 bases and the J gene end by 8 bases; junction bases not matched to a gene: 15. The germline V gene encodes CDR1 SGHNT and CDR2 YENEEA. The CDR3 DNA reads TGTGCCAGCAGCTTCTCTCCTGTACTAGCGGGAGCTATCGATGAGCAGTTCTTC. It codes for CASSFSPVLAGAIDEQFF.

The chain uses TRBV28 and TRBJ1-2; possibly TRBD1 for D (6 bases). CDR1 MDHEN and CDR2 SYDVKM come from the germline V gene. The CDR3 is made up of 15 amino acids. The germline V and J ends were trimmed by 2 bases and 5 bases, with 15 bases remaining between them. CDR3 amino acids: CASSLPQGNWYGYTF. CDR3 coding DNA: TGTGCCAGCAGTTTACCGCAGGGGAACTGGTATGGCTACACCTTC.

In DNA form, the CDR3 reads TGTGCCAGCAGTAACTATCGCTGGAGGAATGAGCAGTTCTTC. Translated, it gives CASSNYRWRNEQFF. The V call is TRBV7-2, the J call TRBJ2-1; TRBD2 is a possible D gene (5 bases). Germline assignment: CDR1 SGHTA and CDR2 FQGNSA. V shed 6 bases and J shed 7 bases, with 16 bases lying between them. The CDR3 spans 14 residues. Combining the CDR3 with reference TRBV7-2 and TRBJ2-1 gives the whole variable domain GAGVSQSPSNKVTEKGKDVELRCDPISGHTALYWYRQSLGQGLEFLIYFQGNSAPDKSGLPSDRFSAERTGGSVSTLTIQRTQQEDSAVYLCASSNYRWRNEQFFGPGTRLTVL.